These T cell receptor beta chains were read from a single sample in a study of breast tumors, draining lymph nodes, adjacent tissues. Via MiXCR, TCRdb re-called the multiplex PCR reads, giving one row per CDR3 protein. Here the sample spans under 35,000 distinct CDR3 sequences, approximately 63% being singletons. Sequencing was performed on breast tumor tissue. The source of these receptors is a female donor with breast cancer. Some clones in this sample may be carry-over from other donors' samples. CDR3s include the opening cysteine and the closing phenylalanine or tryptophan. The order of the fields is V gene, J gene, D gene, clone size, CDR3 protein, CDR3 DNA. The D gene is left open where the match is weak. Rows give clone size only sometimes, using once, few, many, or a class for an expanded clone.

TRBV2,TRBJ1-1,TRBD1,many,CASSLQGAGNTEAFF,TGTGCCAGCTCCTTACAGGGGGCAGGGAACACTGAAGCTTTCTTT
TRBV24-1,TRBJ2-3,.,.,CATSDPTTDTQYF,TGTGCCACCAGTGATCCGACTACAGATACGCAGTATTTT
TRBV20-1,TRBJ2-7,TRBD1,.,CSARDRVTGAYEQYF,TGCAGTGCTAGAGATCGTGTGACAGGGGCCTACGAGCAGTACTTC
TRBV20-1,TRBJ2-5,.,.,CSARAPGSETQYF,TGCAGTGCTAGAGCCCCGGGTTCCGAGACCCAGTACTTC
TRBV7-3,TRBJ2-7,.,.,CASSLTPAGEQYF,TGTGCCAGCAGCTTAACGCCCGCGGGCGAGCAGTACTTC
TRBV20-1,TRBJ2-7,.,.,CSARDAGYSYEQYF,TGCAGTGCTAGAGATGCGGGATATTCCTACGAGCAGTACTTC
TRBV6-1,TRBJ1-1,.,few,CASSQGSVTEAFF,TGTGCCAGCAGTCAGGGTTCGGTCACTGAAGCTTTCTTT
TRBV5-4,TRBJ1-2,TRBD1,many,CASSGGQGSSNYGYTF,TGTGCCAGCAGCGGAGGACAGGGAAGCTCGAACTATGGCTACACCTTC
TRBV20-1,TRBJ2-7,.,.,CSAADVYEQYF,TGCAGTGCTGCGGACGTCTACGAGCAGTACTTC
TRBV7-9,TRBJ1-6,.,.,CASSLDSYNSPLHF,TGTGCCAGCAGCCTCGACAGCTATAATTCACCCCTCCACTTT
TRBV2,TRBJ1-6,TRBD1,.,CASNPGQGYSPLHF,TGTGCCAGCAACCCGGGACAGGGGTATTCACCCCTCCACTTT
TRBV5-4,TRBJ2-1,.,.,CASSRISSEQFF,TGTGCCAGCAGCCGTATCAGTAGTGAGCAGTTCTTC
TRBV6-5,TRBJ1-2,.,many,CASSPYPTLGGSYGYTF,TGTGCCAGCAGTCCCTACCCAACCCTCGGGGGCTCCTATGGCTACACCTTC
TRBV20-1,TRBJ2-6,.,many,CSARVRGGPSGANVLTF,TGCAGTGCTAGAGTGCGGGGTGGTCCCTCTGGGGCCAACGTCCTGACTTTC
TRBV9,TRBJ2-3,TRBD1,many,CASSAGQEDTQYF,TGTGCCAGCAGCGCCGGACAGGAAGATACGCAGTATTTT
TRBV7-3,TRBJ2-7,TRBD2,.,CASSLRLAGPYEQYF,TGTGCCAGCAGCTTACGACTAGCGGGTCCCTACGAGCAGTACTTC
TRBV20-1,TRBJ2-5,.,.,CSASSTEETQYF,TGCAGTGCTAGTTCCACCGAAGAGACCCAGTACTTC
TRBV3-1,TRBJ2-1,.,many,CASSQGWNEQFF,TGTGCCAGCAGCCAAGGGTGGAATGAGCAGTTCTTC
TRBV24-1,TRBJ2-5,.,.,CATSDSGVEETQYF,TGTGCCACCAGTGATTCAGGGGTTGAAGAGACCCAGTACTTC
TRBV7-9,TRBJ1-2,.,many,CASSLDGGGNYGYPF,TGTGCCAGCAGCTTAGACGGGGGAGGTAACTATGGCTACCCCTTC
TRBV6-5,TRBJ1-6,.,.,CASSHRVLGPALHF,TGTGCCAGCAGCCATCGGGTCCTAGGGCCAGCCCTCCACTTT
TRBV7-9,TRBJ2-7,TRBD2,hyperexpanded,CASSEGLAGYEQYF,TGTGCCAGCAGCGAGGGACTAGCGGGCTACGAGCAGTACTTC
TRBV29-1,TRBJ2-1,.,.,CSVDLANEQFF,TGCAGCGTTGATCTAGCGAATGAGCAGTTCTTC
TRBV20-1,TRBJ2-7,TRBD2,few,CSVQLAGGEGGEQYF,TGCAGTGTTCAGCTAGCGGGAGGGGAGGGAGGCGAGCAGTACTTC
TRBV20-1,TRBJ2-1,.,.,CSLNLYNEQFF,TGCAGTTTAAACCTTTACAATGAGCAGTTCTTC
TRBV3-1,TRBJ1-2,TRBD1,.,CASSQGGQGGDGYTF,TGTGCCAGCAGCCAAGGGGGACAGGGTGGGGATGGCTACACCTTC
TRBV7-2,TRBJ2-3,TRBD1,.,CASSLRTGGMLDTQYF,TGTGCCAGCAGCTTAAGAACAGGGGGCATGTTAGATACGCAGTATTTT
TRBV20-1,TRBJ2-1,TRBD1,medium-sized,CSARPDRVKVHNEQFF,TGCAGTGCTAGACCGGACAGGGTAAAAGTTCATAATGAGCAGTTCTTC
TRBV7-9,TRBJ2-6,TRBD1,.,CASSLVIGQGRISGANVLTF,TGTGCCAGCAGCTTAGTGATCGGACAGGGGAGAATTTCCGGGGCCAACGTCCTGACTTTC
TRBV9,TRBJ1-2,TRBD1,.,CASSVDGTGYGYTF,TGTGCCAGCAGCGTAGATGGGACAGGATATGGCTACACCTTC
TRBV9,TRBJ1-4,.,many,CASSVGSGRTANEKLFF,TGTGCCAGCAGCGTAGGATCGGGGAGAACTGCTAATGAAAAACTGTTTTTT
TRBV7-2,TRBJ1-2,.,.,CASSLVGSYYGYTF,TGTGCCAGCAGCTTAGTTGGGTCTTACTATGGCTACACCTTC
TRBV4-1,TRBJ2-3,.,.,CASSQVDRTDTQYF,TGCGCCAGCAGCCAAGTGGACCGCACAGATACGCAGTATTTT
TRBV19,TRBJ2-1,.,.,CASSMDYDNEQFF,TGTGCCAGTAGTATGGACTACGACAATGAGCAGTTCTTC
TRBV11-2,TRBJ2-7,.,medium-sized,CASSFVASSYEQYF,TGTGCCAGCAGCTTCGTAGCCAGCTCCTACGAGCAGTACTTC
TRBV29-1,TRBJ2-7,TRBD1,.,CSAGTGNSYEQYF,TGCAGCGCTGGGACAGGGAACTCCTACGAGCAGTACTTC
TRBV7-9,TRBJ2-3,.,.,CASSLRNGGRDTQYF,TGTGCCAGCAGCTTACGTAACGGGGGTCGAGATACGCAGTATTTT
TRBV11-3,TRBJ2-5,.,many,CASSQGKETQYF,TGTGCCAGCAGCCAGGGGAAAGAGACCCAGTACTTC
TRBV19,TRBJ1-6,.,.,CASSVGLRDSPLHF,TGTGCCAGTAGTGTGGGCTTGAGGGATTCACCCCTCCACTTT
TRBV7-9,TRBJ2-7,.,few,CASSLDTPEQYF,TGTGCCAGCAGCTTAGACACCCCCGAGCAGTACTTC
TRBV9,TRBJ2-3,.,many,CASSPQEVGRDPSTDTQYF,TGTGCCAGCAGCCCCCAGGAGGTTGGCAGGGACCCTAGCACAGATACGCAGTATTTT
TRBV7-9,TRBJ1-1,TRBD1,.,CASSQDGTGGEKAFF,TGTGCCAGCAGCCAAGATGGGACAGGGGGCGAGAAAGCTTTCTTT
TRBV6-1,TRBJ1-5,.,once,CASSEAEGETGNQPQHF,TGTGCCAGCAGTGAAGCCGAGGGGGAGACGGGCAATCAGCCCCAGCATTTT
TRBV6-2/TRBV6-3,TRBJ1-3,.,.,CASSQRLQGSGNTIYF,TGTGCCAGCAGTCAACGCTTACAGGGTTCTGGAAACACCATATATTTT
TRBV12-3/TRBV12-4,TRBJ1-5,.,.,CASSFRGDQPQHF,TGTGCCAGCAGCTTCAGGGGAGATCAGCCCCAGCATTTT
TRBV3-1,TRBJ1-1,.,.,CASSQDLRAAAFF,TGTGCCAGCAGCCAAGATCTCAGGGCGGCGGCTTTCTTT
TRBV12-3/TRBV12-4,TRBJ2-2,TRBD1,.,CASSLGTGADTGELFF,TGTGCCAGCAGTTTAGGCACAGGGGCGGACACCGGGGAGCTGTTTTTT
TRBV4-1,TRBJ2-5,.,.,CASSQDPTSQETQYF,TGCGCCAGCAGCCAAGATCCGACTAGTCAAGAGACCCAGTACTTC